This section outlines one T cell receptor beta chain sequence together with its context. Its antigen is still unknown. No base quality information exists; no much larger clone differs at one position. This entry is derived from a study of T cells in narcolepsy (dated by TCRdb to 2017 to 2018). For context, the study as a whole: Patients with narcolepsy type 1 or type 2 (NT1, NT2) and healthy control donors were enrolled in the study. Autoreactive T cells targeting hypocretin neuron self-antigens (hypocretin, TRIB2) were sought in narcolepsy patients, and TCR Vbeta sequencing was used to track clonotypes in blood and CSF.

The germline V gene encodes CDR1 LGHNT and CDR2 FRNRAP. Between the V and J ends, shortened by 1 base and 5 bases respectively, the junction contains 0 bases. Including cysteine and phenylalanine, the CDR3 has 11 amino acids. Just the 33-base CDR3 DNA is kept, in frame starting at base 1. The method behind the library was the immunoSEQ multiplex PCR assay. TCRdb carries this immuneACCESS record with in-frame sequences only. Its versions omit some clonotypes, under half of them owing to an unresolved V gene in the studies checked, with the rest unexplained. The sample table records under 20,000 clones; under 90% of these occur just once. Jointly, the top ten make up approximately 0.73% of the sample. The paper as a whole reports these results and caveats: No sequences matching autoreactive T cell clones were present in some of the blood memory CD4+ repertoires from patients and controls. Patients and controls had similar numbers of sequenced blood memory CD4+ clonotypes, with averages of around 39,000 in patients and some 31,000 in controls. Plots comparing CSF and blood CD4+ T cell clonotypes from the same patient highlighted HCRT-specific and TRIB2-specific autoreactive clonotypes. Autoreactive clonotypes were reported to be detected serially in the blood of the same patients and of different patients, but not in the blood of healthy controls.

Memory CD4+ T cells were sorted ex vivo from peripheral blood of narcolepsy patients and healthy controls for TCR Vbeta sequencing. Input material: memory (CD45RA-) CD4+ T cells from blood. Per the publication, the cell subset or site label means: memory T cells sorted ex vivo from peripheral blood. Recombination linked TRBV12-5 to TRBJ1-5; no confident D gene assignment can be made. The sequence was collected from a human donor in good health. The nucleotide sequence reads TGTGCTAGTGGTTTGGATCAGCCCCAGCATTTT. It translates as CASGLDQPQHF.